This T cell receptor (beta chain) emerged from a study of CD8+ T cells in alopecia areata. On the study more broadly: A regimen of oral tofacitinib, 5 to 10 mg twice daily, was given to treated patients.

Study findings and constraints: More clonal than normal scalp was lesional scalp, particularly alopecia totalis/universalis. Scalp samples also yield sequences from resident alphabeta T cells of normal skin.

This clone appeared a few times. No antigen is known for it. The CDR3 covers 16 residues. The germline gives CDR1 MGHRA, CDR2 YSYEKL. J was trimmed by 9 bases and V by 0 bases; bases with no gene match: 9. RNA, once extracted, was reverse transcribed into cDNA for use as the sequencing template. Some clones are missing from TCRdb's copy, which holds only in-frame ones; the method was immunoSEQ multiplex PCR. The table shows 69,000 or so clones, with 50% to 75% occurring only once. The source of this sequence is a human donor with alopecia areata. The V and J genes are TRBV4-1 and TRBJ2-1, with 9 bases lining up with TRBD2. The sequencing here drew on CD8+ T cells sorted from blood, taken at week 0. The CDR3 bases are TGCGCCAGCAGCCAAGATGGAGCGGGAGGTGTTTCTGAGCAGTTCTTC. Amino acid sequence: CASSQDGAGGVSEQFF.